These 13 T cell receptor beta chains share one sample of origin, sequenced in a study of T cell responses to AZD1222 COVID-19 vaccine. Assay used: immunoSEQ multiplex PCR; TCRdb lists only in-frame clones, some missing. Among roughly 100,000 clones listed, more than 85% were seen once. The material was peripheral blood, obtained on day 0 of AZD1222 vaccination. The receptors come from an adult in good health.

The genes are TRBV6-5 and TRBJ1-2, with TRBD1 matching 7 bases. CDR3 length equals 15 residues. Germline-derived CDR1 and CDR2 are MNHEY and SVGAGI. The junction had 3 bases not matched to a gene; V was cut back by 0 bases and J by 2 bases. The CDR3 loop reads CASSYSGGRNYGYTF. CDR3 DNA: TGTGCCAGCAGTTACTCAGGGGGCAGGAACTATGGCTACACCTTC.

The rearrangement joins TRBV4-3 to TRBJ2-1; D may match TRBD1 or TRBD2 (5 bases each). The CDR3 length is 12 residues. Germline V lookup: CDR1 LGHNA, CDR2 YSLEER. V lost 4 bases and J lost 9, with 10 bases in between. The CDR3, as DNA: TGCGCCAGCAGCCTCGGGACCACTGAGCAGTTCTTC. This codes for CASSLGTTEQFF.

DNA for the CDR3: TGTGCCAGCTCACCAGGGACCCGCAATCAGCCCCAGCATTTT. Translated, it gives CASSPGTRNQPQHF. The rearrangement links TRBV18 to TRBJ1-5; a weak D match, TRBD1 (5 bases). CDR3 length equals 14 residues. Germline loops: CDR1 KGHSH, CDR2 LQKENI. The V end was cut by 2 bases, the J end by 2 bases, with 7 bases between.

The CDR3 bases are TGCAGCGTTGGACAATACAGGGACATTGGGTATCAGCCCCAGCATTTT. Translated: CSVGQYRDIGYQPQHF. This sequence joins TRBV29-1 and TRBJ1-5, with D perhaps matching TRBD1 (6 bases). This CDR3 comprises 16 residues. The germline CDR1 and CDR2 sequences are SQVTM and ANQGSEA. Trimming removed 4 bases at V and 5 bases at J, with 21 bases between.

This clone appeared a single time. The chain has TRBV14 and TRBJ1-5; D uncertain. From germline, CDR1 is SGHDN and CDR2 FVKESK. This CDR3 comprises 13 residues. V shed 4 bases and J shed 4 bases, with 8 bases lying between them. The CDR3 DNA sequence: TGTGCCAGCAGCCCTCATCCGAATCAGCCCCAGCATTTT. Translated: CASSPHPNQPQHF. The variable domain in full, with the rest retrieved from reference TRBV14 and TRBJ1-5, is EAGVTQFPSHSVIEKGQTVTLRCDPISGHDNLYWYRRVMGKEIKFLLHFVKESKQDESGMPNNRFLAERTGGTYSTLKVQPAELEDSGVYFCASSPHPNQPQHFGDGTRLSIL.

The chain links TRBV5-1 to TRBJ2-6, with D unresolved. Germline V gene data show CDR1 as SGHRS and CDR2 as YFSETQ. This CDR3 has 17 residues. V was shortened by 4 bases and J by 0 bases, with 14 bases between the two germline ends. CDR3 nucleotides: TGCGCCAGCAGCCTTGTCCCCCAATCCTCTGGGGCCAACGTCCTGACTTTC. Its protein is CASSLVPQSSGANVLTF.

The rearrangement links TRBV10-3 to TRBJ2-1; D tentatively fits TRBD1 or TRBD2 (5 bases each). Germline V gene sequence: CDR1 ENHRY, CDR2 SYGVKD. Trimming removed 0 bases from V and 2 bases from J, with 11 bases in between. The CDR3 contains 16 residues. The DNA of the CDR3 is TGTGCCATCAGTGAGTCGGGGCGGGCCACCTACAATGAGCAGTTCTTC. This sequence encodes CAISESGRATYNEQFF.

The chain joins TRBV9 to TRBJ1-2; TRBD1 agrees at 9 bases. The CDR3 sequence is 15 residues long. Germline assignment: CDR1 SGDLS and CDR2 YYNGEE. The ends lost 3 bases at V and 2 bases at J; junction bases unmatched: 5. The CDR3 DNA follows: TGTGCCAGCAGCGCAGCCGGGACAGGGAACTATGGCTACACCTTC. This gives the protein CASSAAGTGNYGYTF.

The chain links TRBV6-6 to TRBJ1-3, with 8 bases aligning to TRBD1. Losses at the gene ends were 6 bases for V and 0 bases for J; bases not matched to a gene: 7. CDR1 is MNHNY, CDR2 SVGAGI, per germline (reference sequence). This CDR3 comprises 16 residues. The chain's CDR3 is CASRDQGAHSGNTIYF. CDR3 DNA: TGTGCCAGCAGGGACCAGGGGGCCCACTCTGGAAACACCATATATTTT.

This chain uses TRBV30 with TRBJ1-2; D is undetermined. This CDR3 is built from 13 residues. Germline V lookup: CDR1 GTSNPN, CDR2 SVGIG (reference sequence). V shed 2 bases and J shed 4 bases, with 11 bases lying between them. The CDR3 loop reads CAWSNFVAYGYTF. The CDR3 DNA reads TGTGCCTGGAGTAATTTTGTAGCCTATGGCTACACCTTC.

This clone was counted once. The chain is built from TRBV7-9 and TRBJ2-1; a weak D match, TRBD2 (5 bases). The CDR3 covers 15 residues. From germline, CDR1 is SEHNR and CDR2 FQNEAQ (reference sequence). V dropped 7 bases and J dropped 1 base, with 14 bases sitting between them. The CDR3 nucleotides are TGTGCCAGCAACCCCAGAGCGGAGTCCTACAATGAGCAGTTCTTC. The encoded protein is CASNPRAESYNEQFF.

This sequence joins TRBV6-1 and TRBJ2-2, with D maybe TRBD2 (5 bases). Trimming left V 0 bases short and J 6 bases short, with 14 bases between. The V gene's germline CDR1 is MNHNS and CDR2 SASEGT. This CDR3 has 16 residues. The CDR3 loop reads CASSEARREIAGELFF. CDR3 bases: TGTGCCAGCAGTGAAGCGAGAAGGGAGATCGCCGGGGAGCTGTTTTTT.

This clone was detected only once. V is TRBV19 and J is TRBJ1-1; D is ambiguous. This CDR3 has 12 residues. V was trimmed by 4 bases and J by 8 bases, leaving 11 bases between them. Germline V gives CDR1 LNHDA, CDR2 SQIVND (reference sequence). CDR3 DNA: TGTGCCAGTAGTAGAACAAGGAGGGAAGCTTTCTTT. Translating gives CASSRTRREAFF. Combining the CDR3 with reference TRBV19 and TRBJ1-1 gives the whole variable domain DGGITQSPKYLFRKEGQNVTLSCEQNLNHDAMYWYRQDPGQGLRLIYYSQIVNDFQKGDIAEGYSVSREKKESFPLTVTSAQKNPTAFYLCASSRTRREAFFGQGTRLTVV.